Following are 30 T cell receptor beta chains from one sample sequenced in a study of blood T cell repertoires in COVID-19. Assay: immunoSEQ multiplex PCR; the TCRdb copy retains only in-frame clones and omits some. The sample includes approximately 44,000 clones, roughly 90% of them seen just once. The sample taken for sequencing was peripheral blood. All receptors derive from a human donor in a cohort sampled during active COVID-19.

The chain carries TRBV7-3 and TRBJ2-7, with D possibly being TRBD2 (5 bases). Germline CDR1 and CDR2: SGHTA and FQGTGA. Trimming shortened V by 3 bases and J by 6 bases, and 12 bases separated the two germline ends. CDR3 size: 13 residues. The CDR3 nucleotides read TGTGCCAGCAGCTTGGACCGACTAAGCGAGCAGTACTTC. Protein sequence: CASSLDRLSEQYF.

V is TRBV18 and J is TRBJ2-3; 8 nucleotides line up with TRBD1. V lost 3 bases, J lost 2 bases, and 7 bases stayed unmatched. From germline, CDR1 is KGHSH and CDR2 LQKENI. This CDR3 is 16 amino acids long. The CDR3 sequence is CASSPYGDRYTDTQYF. Here the CDR3 DNA reads TGTGCCAGCTCACCGTACGGGGACAGGTACACAGATACGCAGTATTTT.

This chain joins TRBV6-1 and TRBJ2-7; D unclear. The CDR3 runs to 19 residues. Germline lookup yields CDR1 MNHNS and CDR2 SASEGT. Deletions cut 2 bases from V and 2 bases from J, with 25 bases between. The DNA of the CDR3 is TGTGCCAGCAGTGAAATTTTAAGTCGCGCGCCGCCGCGGCCCTACGAGCAGTACTTC. Translated: CASSEILSRAPPRPYEQYF.

This rearrangement joins TRBV28 to TRBJ1-6, with D possibly matching TRBD1 (5 bases). CDR1 is MDHEN, CDR2 SYDVKM, per germline. This CDR3 region has 15 residues. Trimming cost V 7 bases and J 7 bases, with 17 bases left between them. Here the CDR3 DNA reads TGTGCCAGCACCGCGGGGGGACGGGGAAATTCACCCCTCCACTTT. Translated: CASTAGGRGNSPLHF.

V and J are TRBV5-6 and TRBJ2-4, with TRBD2 identical over 7 bases. CDR1 is SGHDT, CDR2 YYEEEE, per germline. CDR3 length: 17 amino acids. V dropped 2 bases and J dropped 0; count of bases not matched to a gene: 8. CDR3 sequence reads: CASSFYGGVPAKNIQYF. DNA for the CDR3: TGTGCCAGCAGCTTTTATGGGGGGGTACCAGCCAAAAACATTCAGTACTTC.

CDR3 region: CASSSGQGYEKLFF. In DNA, the CDR3 is TGTGCCAGCAGTTCGGGACAGGGATATGAAAAACTGTTTTTT. The chain couples TRBV28 to TRBJ1-4; 9 bases align to TRBD1. The CDR3 covers 14 residues. Looked up from germline, CDR1 is MDHEN and CDR2 is SYDVKM. V lost 4 bases and J lost 6; bases outside the gene matches: 3.

CDR3 sequence: CASSNRRPSSTDTQYF. The CDR3, as DNA: TGTGCCAGCAGCAACCGGAGACCCTCTAGCACAGATACGCAGTATTTT. The gene calls are TRBV7-2 and TRBJ2-3; D ambiguous. The length of the CDR3 is 16 residues. Germline assignment: CDR1 SGHTA and CDR2 FQGNSA. The V gene lost 5 bases and the J gene lost 0 bases, with 15 bases spanning the gap.

This clone came up once. The genes are TRBV11-2 and TRBJ1-4; 10 bases are a match to TRBD1. Germline V gene data show CDR1 as SGHAT and CDR2 as FQNNGV. The CDR3 has 15 amino acids. With V trimmed by 0 bases and J by 5 bases, 0 bases remained unmatched. The CDR3 nucleotides are TGTGCCAGCAGCTTAGAGGGACAGGGGAATGAAAAACTGTTTTTT. Its translation: CASSLEGQGNEKLFF.

As for this clone: Germline is not matched at one junction end, which may reflect a read error. This rearrangement joins TRBV2 to TRBJ2-7; D is undetermined. The CDR3 runs 10 residues. CDR1 SNHLY and CDR2 FYNNEI come from the germline V gene. CDR3 nucleotide sequence: TGTGCCAGCAGCAACAGAAACCTTAACTTC. This translates into CASSNRNLNF.

The chain links TRBV3-1 (or the pseudogene TRBV3-2) to TRBJ2-5; 14 positions agree with TRBD2. J gave up 2 bases and V 2 bases, and 10 bases lay outside the gene matches. CDR3 length equals 19 residues. Germline V gene data show CDR1 as LGHDT and CDR2 as YNNKEL (reference sequence). The CDR3 DNA sequence: TGTGCCAGCAGCCAACCCCGGACTAGCGGGGGGCACTCACAAGAGACCCAGTACTTC. It yields the protein CASSQPRTSGGHSQETQYF.

The chain joins TRBV27 to TRBJ2-7, with D maybe TRBD1 (5 bases). Germline V gives CDR1 MNHEY, CDR2 SMNVEV (reference sequence). V lost 7 bases, J lost 5 bases, and 24 bases lay in between. The CDR3 covers 16 residues. The CDR3 nucleotides are TGTGCCAGCACCGCACATAGGGGCGCGGTCCGAGACGAGCAGTACTTC. It encodes CASTAHRGAVRDEQYF.

The chain has TRBV11-2 and TRBJ2-7; tentatively, D is TRBD2 (5 bases). In germline, CDR1 is SGHAT, CDR2 FQNNGV. The CDR3 is 14 amino acids. Trimming left V 5 bases short and J 6 bases short, with 17 bases between. The CDR3 loop is CASSTSDSLREQYF. In nucleotides, the CDR3 is TGTGCCAGCAGCACCTCGGACTCCCTTCGCGAGCAGTACTTC.

The chain carries TRBV6-6 and TRBJ2-7; 10 bases fit TRBD1. The ends lost 5 bases at V and 12 bases at J; junction bases unmatched: 10. The length of the CDR3 is 13 residues. Germline-derived CDR1 and CDR2 are MNHNY and SVGAGI (reference sequence). As DNA, the CDR3 is TGTGCCAGCAGTACCACGGACAGGGGGAATCTGTACTTC. Its protein is CASSTTDRGNLYF.

This chain connects TRBV7-2 to TRBJ1-2; D is unclear. V was shortened by 6 bases and J by 10 bases, with 21 bases between the two germline ends. This CDR3 has 14 residues. Germline values: CDR1 SGHTA, CDR2 FQGNSA. CDR3 amino acids: CASREGIWVSIYTF. The CDR3 region has the DNA TGTGCCAGCAGGGAGGGCATCTGGGTTTCCATCTACACCTTC.

The rearrangement joins TRBV28 to TRBJ2-7, with D perhaps matching TRBD1 (5 bases). V was pared by 3 bases and J by 3 bases, with 15 bases between. The CDR3 sequence is 15 residues long. CDR1 MDHEN and CDR2 SYDVKM come from the germline V gene. This CDR3 is CASSFLGQNYYEQYF. CDR3 nucleotides: TGTGCCAGCAGTTTCCTGGGGCAGAATTACTACGAGCAGTACTTC.

V is TRBV27 and J is TRBJ2-7, with 9 bases fitting TRBD1. V dropped 5 bases and J dropped 3; count of bases not matched to a gene: 5. Germline CDR1 reads MNHEY; CDR2 reads SMNVEV (reference sequence). This CDR3 region has 14 residues. In nucleotides, the CDR3 is TGTGCCAGCAGTCGACAGGGGGTTTACTACGAGCAGTACTTC. Translating it yields CASSRQGVYYEQYF.

This clone appeared once. The rearrangement links TRBV7-6 to TRBJ2-5; D is possibly TRBD1 (6 bases). Between the trimmed V and J ends, which lost 4 bases and 4 bases, there was a span of 10 bases. Germline lookup yields CDR1 SGHVS and CDR2 FNYEAQ. The CDR3 contains 13 residues. In nucleotides, the CDR3 is TGTGCCAGCAGCTCACAGGGACGAGAGACCCAGTACTTC. Its protein is CASSSQGRETQYF.

The chain employs TRBV19 and TRBJ1-2, with 7 bases aligning to TRBD1. CDR3 size: 11 residues. Trimming took 10 bases from V and 5 from J; bases not matched to a gene: 4. Germline V lookup: CDR1 LNHDA, CDR2 SQIVND (reference sequence). This chain's CDR3 is CATGTDYGYTF. The CDR3, as DNA: TGTGCCACCGGGACAGATTATGGCTACACCTTC.

The chain carries TRBV9 and TRBJ2-5; TRBD2 matches at 8 bases. CDR3 length: 16 amino acids. CDR1 is SGDLS and CDR2 is YYNGEE in the germline V gene. V gave up 0 bases and J gave up 5 bases; unmatched junction bases: 9. The DNA for the CDR3 is TGTGCCAGCAGCGTAGGCGCGGGAGGCAGGGCGGAGACCCAGTACTTC. Translating it yields CASSVGAGGRAETQYF.

The gene calls are TRBV27 and TRBJ2-1; perhaps TRBD2 as D (6 bases). This CDR3 is 13 amino acids long. Germline CDR1 MNHEY, CDR2 SMNVEV (reference sequence). Trimming stripped 6 bases from V and 7 bases from J, with 13 bases between. The CDR3 sequence: CASSTSLANEQFF. The CDR3 bases are TGTGCCAGCAGCACGTCACTAGCTAATGAGCAGTTCTTC.

The sample holds one count of this clone. V is TRBV6-5 and J is TRBJ2-7, with 8 bases fitting TRBD1. Germline V CDR1 and CDR2: MNHEY, SVGAGI. V was clipped by 4 bases and J by 0 bases; unmatched bases: 8. The CDR3 contains 16 residues. The CDR3 DNA follows: TGTGCCAGCAGTTCCAAGACAGGGGTAAGCTCCTACGAGCAGTACTTC. Protein: CASSSKTGVSSYEQYF.

This chain connects TRBV27 to TRBJ1-2; tentative D call: TRBD1 (6 bases). Trimming shortened V by 0 bases and J by 0 bases, and 8 bases separated the two germline ends. Per the germline V gene, CDR1 is MNHEY and CDR2 is SMNVEV (reference sequence). The CDR3 extends over 15 amino acids. DNA for the CDR3: TGTGCCAGCAGTTTATCGAGGGGGACTAACTATGGCTACACCTTC. Translation gives CASSLSRGTNYGYTF.

This chain connects TRBV10-3 to TRBJ1-1; D may be TRBD1 (5 bases). The CDR3 length is 17 residues. Trimming pared 4 bases from V and 1 base from J, leaving 19 bases between. Germline assignment: CDR1 ENHRY and CDR2 SYGVKD. The chain's CDR3 is CAISGARLDKTNTEAFF. The CDR3 region has the DNA TGTGCCATCAGTGGAGCAAGGTTGGACAAGACGAACACTGAAGCTTTCTTT.

This chain joins TRBV11-2 and TRBJ2-5; D is unclear. CDR3 length: 13 residues. The germline V and J ends were trimmed by 1 base and 5 bases, with 8 bases remaining between them. Per germline, CDR1 SGHAT and CDR2 FQNNGV. As DNA, the CDR3 is TGTGCCAGCAGCTTAGGGTTGGAGGAGACCCAGTACTTC. Translation gives CASSLGLEETQYF.

The V call is TRBV4-3, the J call TRBJ1-4; a possible D gene is TRBD1 (6 bases). CDR3 length: 15 amino acids. Germline V CDR1 and CDR2: LGHNA, YSLEER. V was shortened by 4 bases and J by 4 bases, with 13 bases between the two germline ends. For the CDR3, the DNA is TGCGCCAGCAGCCTCGGACAGAGCTTTAATGAAAAACTGTTTTTT. Amino acids: CASSLGQSFNEKLFF.

This sequence joins TRBV4-1 and TRBJ2-2, with 8 bases identical to TRBD2. CDR3 size: 15 residues. J gave up 1 base and V 10 bases, and 8 bases lay outside the gene matches. Germline V gene lookup returns CDR1 MGHRA and CDR2 YSYEKL. In DNA, the CDR3 is TGCGCCACCGAACTAAGCGGGGGGAACACCGGGGAGCTGTTTTTT. Protein product: CATELSGGNTGELFF.

J is TRBJ2-4 and V is TRBV28; a weak D match, TRBD2 (6 bases). The germline gives CDR1 MDHEN, CDR2 SYDVKM. CDR3 length: 14 amino acids. Trimming took off 8 bases at V and 2 bases at J, with 13 bases between the two ends. In DNA, the CDR3 is TGTGCCAGCGCCTCCCTAGCGCCCAAAAACATTCAGTACTTC. This sequence encodes CASASLAPKNIQYF.

The chain has TRBV7-2 and TRBJ1-1, with D tentatively TRBD1 (5 bases). The germline V and J ends were trimmed by 1 base and 0 bases, with 9 bases remaining between them. CDR1 is SGHTA and CDR2 is FQGNSA in the germline V gene. The CDR3 runs to 15 residues. In DNA, the CDR3 is TGTGCCAGCAGCTTAGGGGGGACTATGAACACTGAAGCTTTCTTT. Translation gives CASSLGGTMNTEAFF.

The rearrangement uses TRBV9 and TRBJ2-5; 8 bases fit TRBD2. This CDR3 is built from 15 residues. J gave up 2 bases and V 4 bases, and 7 bases lay outside the gene matches. CDR1 SGDLS and CDR2 YYNGEE come from the germline V gene. The CDR3: CASSSLAGSQETQYF. CDR3 in DNA: TGTGCCAGCAGCTCCCTAGCGGGCTCACAAGAGACCCAGTACTTC.

The chain carries TRBV4-2 and TRBJ2-2; tentative D call: TRBD2 (6 bases). This CDR3 contains 15 residues. CDR1 is LGHNA, CDR2 YNFKEQ, per germline. The V end was cut by 7 bases, the J end by 1 base, with 13 bases between. The CDR3 here is CASTPQRVNTGELFF. CDR3 nucleotide sequence: TGTGCCAGCACCCCTCAGCGGGTGAACACCGGGGAGCTGTTTTTT.